These 5 T cell receptor beta chains share one sample of origin, sequenced in a study of beta chain features in type 1 diabetes. Reverse transcribing all isolated RNA meant expressed TCRB transcripts were sequenced. Measured with immunoSEQ multiplex PCR; TCRdb has only the in-frame clones, and not every one. This sample yields more than 25,000 clones, of which 50% to 65% are seen a single time; approximately 1.5% belongs to the top ten. Regarding the study as a whole: Patients with Type 1 diabetes showed moderately but significantly shorter TCRB CDR3s in all four CD4+ subsets.

These TCRs are of unknown antigen specificity. The sequencing sample was made of Tregs from blood. The source is a woman aged 18-35 years with type 1 diabetes.

The rearrangement links TRBV6-1 to TRBJ2-7, with 8 bases lining up with TRBD2. The CDR3 consists of 15 residues. J lost 6 bases, V lost 4 bases, and 11 bases had no gene match. In germline, CDR1 is MNHNS, CDR2 SASEGT. The CDR3 DNA is TGTGCCAGCAGTGGAGGATTTAGCGGGAAGACCGAGCAGTACTTC. Translated: CASSGGFSGKTEQYF.

The chain is built from TRBV18 and TRBJ2-2, with a possible D match to TRBD1 (6 bases). This CDR3 has 14 amino acids. Germline CDR1 and CDR2: KGHSH and LQKENI. Trimming cost V 4 bases and J 6 bases, with 12 bases left between them. The chain's CDR3 is CASSRDTFSGELFF. The CDR3 region has the DNA TGTGCCAGCTCACGGGACACCTTCTCCGGGGAGCTGTTTTTT.

This clone was seen only a few times. The rearrangement joins TRBV5-4 to TRBJ2-1; TRBD2 aligns across 9 bases. This CDR3 is 16 amino acids long. V trimming: 1 base; J trimming: 7 bases; junction bases outside the gene matches: 9. Germline values: CDR1 SGHNT, CDR2 YYREEE (reference sequence). The CDR3 reads CASSLSSGGGGNEQFF. In nucleotides, the CDR3 is TGTGCCAGCAGCTTGAGTAGCGGGGGTGGAGGGAATGAGCAGTTCTTC.

The chain combines TRBV10-2 with TRBJ2-2, with D tentatively TRBD1 (5 bases). CDR1 is WSHSY, CDR2 SAAADI, per germline. The CDR3 has 14 amino acids. Trimming stripped 8 bases from V and 6 bases from J, with 16 bases between. In nucleotides, the CDR3 is TGCGCCAGCCGGGCGCAGGGTGAATCCGGGGAGCTGTTTTTT. This gives the protein CASRAQGESGELFF.

This rearrangement joins TRBV7-2 to TRBJ2-7, with 8 nucleotides matching TRBD2. The CDR3 totals 14 residues. CDR1 is SGHTA, CDR2 FQGNSA, per germline. V dropped 5 bases and J dropped 3; count of bases not matched to a gene: 6. The CDR3 DNA reads TGTGCCAGCAGCCCTAGCGGGTCCCACTACGAGCAGTACTTC. This translates into CASSPSGSHYEQYF.